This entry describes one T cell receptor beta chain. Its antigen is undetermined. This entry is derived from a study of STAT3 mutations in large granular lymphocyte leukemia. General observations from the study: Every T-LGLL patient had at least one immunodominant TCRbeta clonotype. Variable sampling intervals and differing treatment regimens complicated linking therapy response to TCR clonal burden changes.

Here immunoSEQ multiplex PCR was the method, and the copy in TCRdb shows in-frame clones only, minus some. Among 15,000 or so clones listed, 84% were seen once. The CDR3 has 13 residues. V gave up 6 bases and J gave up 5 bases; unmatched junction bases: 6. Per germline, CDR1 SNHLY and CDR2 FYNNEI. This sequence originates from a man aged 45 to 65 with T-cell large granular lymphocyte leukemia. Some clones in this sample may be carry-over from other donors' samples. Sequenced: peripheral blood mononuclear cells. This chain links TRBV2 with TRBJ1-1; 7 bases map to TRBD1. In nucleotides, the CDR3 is TGTGCCAGCAGCAGGGGGTTAAGAACTGAAGCTTTCTTT. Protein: CASSRGLRTEAFF.